A selection of T cell receptor beta chains follows, all from one sample in a study of vaccination and CD4 T cells after COVID-19. Their specific antigens are unknown. From the PCR reads, TCRdb called clonotypes with MiXCR, one entry per CDR3 protein. The table shows around 8,200 distinct CDR3 sequences, with less than 35% occurring only once. The specimen was cultured CD4+ T cells from blood. These receptors were obtained from a human donor with COVID-19. Each CDR3 is given with its conserved first and last residue. D genes are given only for firm matches. The size field is filled for only some rows; it gives once, few, many or a size class.

v_call: TRBV20-1
d_call: -
j_call: TRBJ1-3
clone_size: -
cdr3_nt: TGCAGTGCTAGAGATTACAGGGAAGTGAGTTCAAACACCATATATTTT
cdr3_aa: CSARDYREVSSNTIYF

v_call: TRBV11-2
d_call: TRBD2
j_call: TRBJ2-5
clone_size: few
cdr3_nt: TGTGCCAGCAGCCAAGAGGCTAGCGGGGGGGCCAAGACCCAGTACTTC
cdr3_aa: CASSQEASGGAKTQYF

v_call: TRBV20-1
d_call: -
j_call: TRBJ1-6
clone_size: few
cdr3_nt: TGCAGTGGGCCCCAGGGACCCGCGAATTCACCCCTCCACTTT
cdr3_aa: CSGPQGPANSPLHF

v_call: TRBV7-2
d_call: TRBD1
j_call: TRBJ2-7
clone_size: few
cdr3_nt: TGTGCCAGCAGCATTACTCCGGGACAGGCTAACGAGCAGTACTTC
cdr3_aa: CASSITPGQANEQYF

v_call: TRBV20-1
d_call: TRBD1
j_call: TRBJ1-6
clone_size: -
cdr3_nt: TGCAGTGCTAGTGACCAGGGGGTCGCTTCACCCCTCCACTTT
cdr3_aa: CSASDQGVASPLHF

v_call: TRBV12-3/TRBV12-4
d_call: -
j_call: TRBJ1-1
clone_size: -
cdr3_nt: TGTGCCAGCAGCACACAGGGATACGATGCTGAAGCTTTCTTT
cdr3_aa: CASSTQGYDAEAFF

v_call: TRBV6-1
d_call: -
j_call: TRBJ1-6
clone_size: -
cdr3_nt: TGTGCCAGCAGTCCGCCCTCACGGGACAATTCACCCCTCCACTTT
cdr3_aa: CASSPPSRDNSPLHF

v_call: TRBV7-2
d_call: -
j_call: TRBJ2-3
clone_size: -
cdr3_nt: TGTGCCAGCAGCCCCAGGGGGGGCGGCACAGATACGCAGTATTTT
cdr3_aa: CASSPRGGGTDTQYF

v_call: TRBV11-3
d_call: TRBD1
j_call: TRBJ1-1
clone_size: few
cdr3_nt: TGTGCCAGCAGCGACCGGACAGGGAGAACTGAAGCTTTCTTT
cdr3_aa: CASSDRTGRTEAFF

v_call: TRBV4-2
d_call: TRBD1
j_call: TRBJ2-5
clone_size: -
cdr3_nt: TGTGCCAGCAGCCCCTATTCGGACAGGGGGCTGATCTGGGAGACCCAGTACTTC
cdr3_aa: CASSPYSDRGLIWETQYF

v_call: TRBV27
d_call: TRBD1
j_call: TRBJ1-5
clone_size: few
cdr3_nt: TGTGCCAGCAGTCCTACAGGGGGCCATAGCAATCAGCCCCAGCATTTT
cdr3_aa: CASSPTGGHSNQPQHF

v_call: TRBV6-2/TRBV6-3
d_call: -
j_call: TRBJ1-2
clone_size: few
cdr3_nt: TGTGCCAGCAGTACAAGAACTGGGGCATCTGGCTACACCTTC
cdr3_aa: CASSTRTGASGYTF

v_call: TRBV19
d_call: -
j_call: TRBJ1-5
clone_size: few
cdr3_nt: TGTGCCAGTAGGGGCTACTCGACAGCCTATAGCAATCAGCCCCAGCATTTT
cdr3_aa: CASRGYSTAYSNQPQHF

v_call: TRBV11-1
d_call: -
j_call: TRBJ1-1
clone_size: -
cdr3_nt: TGTGCCAGCAGCTTGGGTGTTTTCAGAAAAAACACTGAAGCTTTCTTT
cdr3_aa: CASSLGVFRKNTEAFF

v_call: TRBV7-2
d_call: -
j_call: TRBJ2-2
clone_size: -
cdr3_nt: TGTGTCAGCATCAGACCGGGGCTGCGGGGAGTCGGGGAGCTGTTTTTT
cdr3_aa: CVSIRPGLRGVGELFF

v_call: TRBV5-6
d_call: -
j_call: TRBJ1-2
clone_size: -
cdr3_nt: TGTGCCAGCAGCTTGTTTACGGGGGAGGTCTATGGCTACACCTTC
cdr3_aa: CASSLFTGEVYGYTF

v_call: TRBV6-1
d_call: -
j_call: TRBJ2-3
clone_size: -
cdr3_nt: TGTGCCAGCAGTGAGCCGGCTGGCACAGATACGCAGTATTTT
cdr3_aa: CASSEPAGTDTQYF

v_call: TRBV20-1
d_call: -
j_call: TRBJ2-5
clone_size: few
cdr3_nt: TGCAGTGCCGGACAGCCGGCGGGGGAGACCCAGTACTTC
cdr3_aa: CSAGQPAGETQYF

v_call: TRBV20-1
d_call: TRBD2
j_call: TRBJ2-1
clone_size: -
cdr3_nt: TGCAGTGCTAGAGGCTCCGGGACTAGCGGGGGGGCGTGGGGCAATGAGCAGTTCTTC
cdr3_aa: CSARGSGTSGGAWGNEQFF

v_call: TRBV6-5
d_call: -
j_call: TRBJ1-2
clone_size: few
cdr3_nt: TGTGCCAGCAGTGACTCCAGTAATGGGAACTATGGCTACACCTTC
cdr3_aa: CASSDSSNGNYGYTF

v_call: TRBV9
d_call: -
j_call: TRBJ2-3
clone_size: once
cdr3_nt: TGTGCCAGCAGCGTTTCCCCATACACAGATACGCAGTATTTT
cdr3_aa: CASSVSPYTDTQYF

v_call: TRBV20-1
d_call: TRBD2
j_call: TRBJ2-7
clone_size: -
cdr3_nt: TGCAGTGCTAGACCCCCTATGGGACTAGCGGGGGGCAGCCTCTACGAGCAGTACTTC
cdr3_aa: CSARPPMGLAGGSLYEQYF

v_call: TRBV7-2
d_call: -
j_call: TRBJ2-3
clone_size: -
cdr3_nt: TGTGCCAGCAGCTTTACAGGGCGAGATACGCAGTATTTT
cdr3_aa: CASSFTGRDTQYF

v_call: TRBV7-3
d_call: -
j_call: TRBJ2-3
clone_size: few
cdr3_nt: TGTGCCAGCAGCCAGGCGGGTCCAGATACGCAGTATTTT
cdr3_aa: CASSQAGPDTQYF

v_call: TRBV6-5
d_call: -
j_call: TRBJ2-5
clone_size: -
cdr3_nt: TGTGCCAGCAGTTCCAGACCTAGCAGGGAAGAGACCCAGTACTTC
cdr3_aa: CASSSRPSREETQYF

v_call: TRBV7-9
d_call: -
j_call: TRBJ1-2
clone_size: -
cdr3_nt: TGTGCCAGCAGTCCACAGACTAACTATGGCTACACCTTC
cdr3_aa: CASSPQTNYGYTF

v_call: TRBV6-1
d_call: -
j_call: TRBJ2-2
clone_size: -
cdr3_nt: TGTGCCAGCAGCAGACAGCGTACCGGGGAGCTGTTTTTT
cdr3_aa: CASSRQRTGELFF

v_call: TRBV5-1
d_call: TRBD2
j_call: TRBJ2-5
clone_size: -
cdr3_nt: TGCGCCAGCAGCTTGGCTAGCGGGGGGGGAGAGACCCAGTACTTC
cdr3_aa: CASSLASGGGETQYF

v_call: TRBV5-4
d_call: TRBD1
j_call: TRBJ2-3
clone_size: once
cdr3_nt: TGTGCCAGCAGCTTAGGACAGGGATCCAGCACAGATACGCAGTATTTT
cdr3_aa: CASSLGQGSSTDTQYF

v_call: TRBV6-5
d_call: -
j_call: TRBJ1-1
clone_size: -
cdr3_nt: TGTGCCAGCAGTTACGGACTGGGGGCGTTGAACACTGAAGCTTTCTTT
cdr3_aa: CASSYGLGALNTEAFF

v_call: TRBV27
d_call: -
j_call: TRBJ2-5
clone_size: few
cdr3_nt: TGTGCCAGCAGTTTAAGCTGGGTGGGGAGAGAGACCCAGTACTTC
cdr3_aa: CASSLSWVGRETQYF

v_call: TRBV2
d_call: -
j_call: TRBJ1-1
clone_size: -
cdr3_nt: TGTGCCAGCAGTGATTCGGGGGGGAGCACTGAAGCTTTCTTT
cdr3_aa: CASSDSGGSTEAFF